This entry concerns a single T cell receptor (beta chain). Its antigen target is currently unknown. Per-base qualities were not stored, and no clone one base away is much larger. This sample was taken from a study of blood T cell repertoires in COVID-19 (dated by TCRdb to the early 2020s). With regard to the full study: The collaborator samples originated in the United States, Italy and Spain and spanned the acute and convalescent phases of COVID-19. Where available, HLA class I and class II types were obtained from metadata supplied by the sample provider rather than from assay-based typing. Samples were obtained from the ongoing ImmuneRACE study (first 160 participants) and from 1,000 to 1,500 subjects provided by 6 global collaborators. Deeply sampled blood TCRbeta repertoires from subjects exposed to, actively infected with, or recovered from COVID-19 were included in the dataset. Nearly every sample came with metadata listing a de-identified subject ID, COVID-19 status, age in years and sex. The material from the prospective study consisted of cDNA or gDNA derived from T cells, B-cell-depleted T cells, or PBMCs. The repertoires were released in a freely available public database intended as a resource for research on the immune response to SARS-CoV-2.

The V and J ends are trimmed by 4 bases and 0 bases, leaving 7 bases between them. CDR1 and CDR2 are drawn from the germline V gene: SGHRS, YFSETQ. From the cysteine up to the phenylalanine, the CDR3 has a length of 13 residues. Only the CDR3 region is kept as DNA, spanning 39 bases read in frame from base 1. One collaborating source in Seattle enrolled patients during active infection and followed them longitudinally through the course of disease. Collaborating institutions collected whole blood in K2EDTA tubes following their own protocols. For TCRbeta analysis, collaborators shipped samples in one of three forms: frozen whole blood, isolated PBMCs, or DNA extracted from either of those sample types. TCRbeta CDR3 regions were amplified from genomic DNA using the immunoSEQ Assay, a bias-controlled multiplex PCR. The study's processing was this. The number of nucleated cells in each sample was estimated by amplification of reference gene primers within the assay. To quantify the absolute abundance of each unique TCRbeta CDR3 rearrangement, sequence reads were collapsed and filtered. For each sample, productive Simpson clonality was calculated as the square root of Simpson's diversity index over productive rearrangements. Imported from immuneACCESS, the table was reduced by TCRdb to in-frame sequences with V and J called. These copies leave out some clones; in studies compared against another copy, an unresolved V gene accounts for under half, and the cause of the remainder is not known. The V and J calls and clone size come from that table; D and trimming were worked out from the DNA. The sample records 75,000 to 95,000 clones, roughly three quarters of which are singletons. Roughly a third of the sample comes from the top ten.

What the study reported, not specific to this receptor: Clinical and demographic metadata were provided uncurated, with the amount varying by source and participant.

Material for sequencing was peripheral blood. This TCR was recovered from a man aged 55 to 70 with COVID-19, enrolled during active disease. The sequence links TRBV5-1 to TRBJ1-1; no confident D gene assignment can be made. The nucleotide sequence is given as TGCGCCAGCAGCCAGGATCTGAACACTGAAGCTTTCTTT. This codes for CASSQDLNTEAFF.